This is a list of T cell receptor beta chains from one sample in a study of blood T cell repertoires in COVID-19. The repertoire was sequenced with immunoSEQ multiplex PCR; TCRdb's copy has only in-frame clones and lacks some. Among about 250,000 clones listed, 75% to 85% were seen once. Sequences were obtained from peripheral blood. The receptor set was obtained from a human donor in a cohort sampled during active COVID-19. Each CDR3 is given with its conserved first and last residue. Fields, in order: CDR3 DNA, CDR3 protein, J gene, clone size, D gene, V gene. The D gene is left open where the match is weak. Clone size is given for some rows only: seen once, a few or many times, or a class if the clone is expanded.

TGTGCCAGTCGGACAGGGGTTTACGAGCAGTACTTC | CASRTGVYEQYF | TRBJ2-7 | . | TRBD1 | TRBV6-5
TGCGCCAGCAGCTTGGACGGGAAAGGCTACACCTTC | CASSLDGKGYTF | TRBJ1-2 | . | . | TRBV5-1
TGCAGTGCTAGTCGTCTAGCGGGAGAAGAGACCCAGTACTTC | CSASRLAGEETQYF | TRBJ2-5 | . | TRBD2 | TRBV20-1
TGTGCCAGCAGCTCCCGGACAGGTTCAAGCACAGATACGCAGTATTTT | CASSSRTGSSTDTQYF | TRBJ2-3 | . | TRBD1 | TRBV7-3
TGCGCCAGCAAGGCAGGGGGAGAGGACTATGGCTACACCTTC | CASKAGGEDYGYTF | TRBJ1-2 | . | TRBD1 | TRBV5-1
TGTGCCAGCAGCGAATCAGACAGGCTTCGATTGAACTTC | CASSESDRLRLNF | TRBJ2-7 | . | . | TRBV9
TGCGCCAGCAGCTTGGGTCTAATAGGCAATCAGCCCCAGCATTTT | CASSLGLIGNQPQHF | TRBJ1-5 | . | . | TRBV5-1
TGTGCCAGCAGTTACAGAGGGATCACCGGGGAGCTGTTTTTT | CASSYRGITGELFF | TRBJ2-2 | . | . | TRBV6-5
TGCGCCAGCAGCCAAGACAACTTTAATGAAAAACTGTTTTTT | CASSQDNFNEKLFF | TRBJ1-4 | . | . | TRBV5-1
TGTGCCAGTCTTAAGGGGGGGACGAACACTGAAGCTTTCTTT | CASLKGGTNTEAFF | TRBJ1-1 | . | . | TRBV19
TGTGCCAGCAGCAGGGGACTAGCGGGAGGACGAGAGACCCAGTACTTC | CASSRGLAGGRETQYF | TRBJ2-5 | . | TRBD2 | TRBV7-9
TGTGCCAGCAGGGCAGGGAACGGATCACCCCTCCACTTT | CASRAGNGSPLHF | TRBJ1-6 | medium-sized | . | TRBV2
TGTGCCAGTAGTATGGGGACAGGGGGTTTCTACGAGCAGTACTTC | CASSMGTGGFYEQYF | TRBJ2-7 | . | TRBD1 | TRBV19
TGTGCCAGCAGTCAAAGCACGACAGGCGGCTATGGCTACACCTTC | CASSQSTTGGYGYTF | TRBJ1-2 | . | . | TRBV6-5
TGTGCCAGCAGTTACGCGAGCAGGCCGAACACCATATATTTT | CASSYASRPNTIYF | TRBJ1-3 | . | . | TRBV6-5
TGTGCCAGCAGCCCAGGGGGCTTGAACACTGAAGCTTTCTTT | CASSPGGLNTEAFF | TRBJ1-1 | once | TRBD1 | TRBV14
TGTGCCAGCAGTTCCAGAGAGACCCAGTACTTC | CASSSRETQYF | TRBJ2-5 | . | . | TRBV28
TGTGCCAGCAGCTCGGGAGAAGGGTCCTATAATTCACCCCTCCACTTT | CASSSGEGSYNSPLHF | TRBJ1-6 | . | . | TRBV5-5
TGTGCCAGCAGCCAAGATCAGGGGCCCGGGGAGCTGTTTTTT | CASSQDQGPGELFF | TRBJ2-2 | . | . | TRBV3-1/TRBV3-2
TGCGCCAGCAGAGCAGGACAGACGGATGGGGAGCAGTACTTC | CASRAGQTDGEQYF | TRBJ2-7 | . | . | TRBV5-1
TGTGCCATCAACCCCGACAGGGAACGCACAGATACGCAGTATTTT | CAINPDRERTDTQYF | TRBJ2-3 | . | TRBD1 | TRBV10-3
TGTGCCAGCAGCCAAGGGGGCAGCTTTGATTCACCCCTCCACTTT | CASSQGGSFDSPLHF | TRBJ1-6 | . | . | TRBV3-1/TRBV3-2
TGTGCCAGCAGCTTTCGAGGGTCTCAGCCCCAGCATTTT | CASSFRGSQPQHF | TRBJ1-5 | once | . | TRBV12-1
TGTGCCAGCACTCTGGGACAGAACAATGAGCAGTTCTTC | CASTLGQNNEQFF | TRBJ2-1 | . | TRBD1 | TRBV18
TGTGCCAGCTATCCGGGACAGGGGGCTAAAGGGGAGCTGTTTTTT | CASYPGQGAKGELFF | TRBJ2-2 | . | TRBD1 | TRBV6-5
TGTGCCAGCTCACCAGGGGCCCCCTATTACGAGCAGTACTTC | CASSPGAPYYEQYF | TRBJ2-7 | . | . | TRBV18
TGTGCCAGCAGCTTAGGCCAGGGGAACACTGAAGCTTTCTTT | CASSLGQGNTEAFF | TRBJ1-1 | . | . | TRBV7-6
TGTGCCAGCAGTGAAAGACAGGGGGCATATGGCTACACCTTC | CASSERQGAYGYTF | TRBJ1-2 | . | TRBD1 | TRBV6-4
TGTGCCAGCAGCCCTAGAGAGACTAGCGGGGGGGGCGAGCAGTACTTC | CASSPRETSGGGEQYF | TRBJ2-7 | . | TRBD2 | TRBV7-8
TGTGCCAGCAGTAAACGTAGCGGAGAGACCCAGTACTTC | CASSKRSGETQYF | TRBJ2-5 | . | . | TRBV6-5
TGTGCCAGCAGTCAATATTTTACAGGGGGAACGAACACTGAAGCTTTCTTT | CASSQYFTGGTNTEAFF | TRBJ1-1 | . | TRBD1 | TRBV27
TGTGCCAGCAGCTTAGGACTCCTGAGGGGGCCGCGCTACACCTTC | CASSLGLLRGPRYTF | TRBJ1-2 | . | TRBD1 | TRBV11-2
TGTGCCAGCAGGTACTGGATAGCGGAAGATTCCTACAATGAGCAGTTCTTC | CASRYWIAEDSYNEQFF | TRBJ2-1 | . | . | TRBV27